The present T cell receptor (beta chain) was sequenced within a study of beta chain features in type 1 diabetes. Study-level information: The study found patients and healthy donors alike in age, gender and cell yields.

The germline V gene has CDR1 MNHEY and CDR2 SVGAGI. V lost 4 bases, J lost 0 bases, and 7 bases lay in between. The CDR3 consists of 14 residues. cDNA synthesis used the whole RNA isolate, giving expressed TCRB sequences. Libraries were prepared by immunoSEQ multiplex PCR; TCRdb keeps only in-frame clonotypes and omits some of them. The sample lists over 700,000 clones; about 17% were seen once. This TCR derives from a young woman in good health. V is TRBV6-5 and J is TRBJ1-5, with unresolved D. The source material was naive CD4+ T cells from blood. As DNA, the CDR3 is TGTGCCAGCAGTTCCGGGAATAGCAATCAGCCCCAGCATTTT. This encodes CASSSGNSNQPQHF.